Following are 13 T cell receptor beta chains from one sample sequenced in a study of CD4 T cells in relation to SARS-CoV-2 and coronaviruses. Measured with immunoSEQ multiplex PCR; TCRdb has only the in-frame clones, and not every one. Altogether approximately 50,000 clones are present, around 90% being singletons, with the ten largest covering roughly 0.4%. The specimen sequenced was naive CD4+ T cells from PBMCs. Specified subset: naive CD4+ T cells isolated by negative enrichment. The origin of the receptors is an adult with COVID-19.

This chain connects TRBV6-5 to TRBJ2-2; 10 bases agree with TRBD1. The CDR3 sequence is 15 residues long. V dropped 7 bases and J dropped 3; count of bases not matched to a gene: 5. Germline CDR1 is MNHEY and CDR2 is SVGAGI. This chain's CDR3 is CASTDRGRDTGELFF. Here the CDR3 DNA reads TGTGCCAGCACCGACAGGGGGCGTGACACCGGGGAGCTGTTTTTT.

The chain links TRBV5-4 to TRBJ2-7; 11 nucleotides agree with TRBD2. The CDR3 is 15 residues long. The trim removed 0 bases at V and 7 bases at J, leaving 6 bases unmatched. The germline V gene has CDR1 SGHNT and CDR2 YYREEE (reference sequence). DNA of the CDR3: TGTGCCAGCAGCTTGGACACTAGCGGGAGTAGGGAGCAGTACTTC. Residues: CASSLDTSGSREQYF.

The V and J genes are TRBV18 and TRBJ2-5; 8 nucleotides match TRBD2. Germline V gene data show CDR1 as KGHSH and CDR2 as LQKENI. The CDR3 length is 17 residues. With 1 base clipped from V and 1 base from J, the junction kept 8 bases outside the gene matches. DNA of the CDR3: TGTGCCAGCTCACCACTCCCGCCGGGAGGGATCCAAGAGACCCAGTACTTC. Residues: CASSPLPPGGIQETQYF.

The CDR3 coding sequence is TGCGCCAGCAGCCTCTTAGCGGGAGGGGGAGAGCAGTTCTTC. It encodes CASSLLAGGGEQFF. This sequence joins TRBV4-3 and TRBJ2-1, with 11 bases that match TRBD2. V lost 4 bases and J lost 10; bases outside the gene matches: 6. This CDR3 has 14 residues. Germline V gene data show CDR1 as LGHNA and CDR2 as YSLEER.

The V gene is TRBV19, the J gene TRBJ2-7, with TRBD1 identical over 12 bases. The CDR3 extends over 17 amino acids. V lost 6 bases to trimming and J lost 4 bases; unmatched junction nucleotides: 13. Germline CDR1 reads LNHDA; CDR2 reads SQIVND (reference sequence). CDR3 amino acids: CASRKAIGTGGIYEQYF. CDR3 coding DNA: TGTGCCAGTAGAAAAGCAATCGGGACAGGGGGCATTTACGAGCAGTACTTC.

This sequence joins TRBV14 and TRBJ1-2; maybe TRBD1 (6 bases). Germline V lookup: CDR1 SGHDN, CDR2 FVKESK. V was pared by 3 bases and J by 4 bases, with 12 bases between. CDR3 length: 14 residues. The CDR3 region has the DNA TGTGCCAGCAGCCATGGACAGTCCGTCTATGGCTACACCTTC. This codes for CASSHGQSVYGYTF.

This chain uses TRBV3-1 (or the pseudogene TRBV3-2) with TRBJ1-3; D not resolved. V lost 2 bases and J lost 0, with 8 bases in between. This CDR3 region has 15 residues. The germline V gene encodes CDR1 LGHDT and CDR2 YNNKEL (reference sequence). This CDR3 reads CASSQTMSSGNTIYF. The DNA of the CDR3 is TGTGCCAGCAGCCAAACAATGAGCTCTGGAAACACCATATATTTT.

V and J are TRBV30 and TRBJ1-5, with D hard to call. CDR1 is GTSNPN and CDR2 is SVGIG in the germline V gene (reference sequence). V lost 0 bases and J lost 6, with 9 bases in between. This CDR3 comprises 13 residues. The CDR3 nucleotides are TGTGCCTGGAGTGTCGGTGGCGGTCAGCCCCAGCATTTT. Translated: CAWSVGGGQPQHF.

J is TRBJ1-2 and V is TRBV28, with TRBD1 matching 8 bases. Germline CDR1 reads MDHEN; CDR2 reads SYDVKM. With V trimmed by 6 bases and J by 8 bases, 11 bases remained unmatched. The CDR3 spans 14 residues. This CDR3 is CASSQGQGQFGYTF. The CDR3 DNA reads TGTGCCAGCAGCCAAGGACAGGGACAATTCGGCTACACCTTC.

The chain carries TRBV19 and TRBJ2-2, with 9 nucleotides matching TRBD1. Trimming at V came to 1 base and at J to 3 bases, leaving 9 bases not matched to a gene. This CDR3 is built from 18 residues. CDR1 and CDR2 (germline): LNHDA, SQIVND (reference sequence). The CDR3 DNA follows: TGTGCCAGTAGTATAGTAGGACAGGGGAGAGGAGACACCGGGGAGCTGTTTTTT. As protein: CASSIVGQGRGDTGELFF.

This chain uses TRBV2 with TRBJ1-4; D is ambiguous. V lost 3 bases and J lost 8, with 4 bases in between. This CDR3 is 11 amino acids long. Germline loops: CDR1 SNHLY, CDR2 FYNNEI. The CDR3 reads CASSEVEKLFF. The CDR3 DNA follows: TGTGCCAGCAGTGAGGTGGAAAAACTGTTTTTT.

The chain combines TRBV11-2 with TRBJ2-3; D gene unclear. The germline gives CDR1 SGHAT, CDR2 FQNNGV. The CDR3 length is 12 residues. Between the trimmed V and J ends, which lost 3 bases and 6 bases, there was a span of 7 bases. The CDR3 nucleotides read TGTGCCAGCAGCTTGGCGCGCGATACGCAGTATTTT. Translation: CASSLARDTQYF.

This chain joins TRBV9 and TRBJ2-1, with 11 bases fitting TRBD1. CDR1 and CDR2 (germline): SGDLS, YYNGEE. The V gene end was trimmed by 3 bases and the J gene end by 4 bases; junction bases not matched to a gene: 6. This CDR3 contains 16 residues. The CDR3 reads CASSGTGTGGYNEQFF. DNA of the CDR3: TGTGCCAGCAGCGGGACCGGGACAGGGGGGTACAATGAGCAGTTCTTC.